These T cell receptor beta chains were read from a single sample in a study of T cells of healthy individuals. TCRdb ran MiXCR on the 5' RACE reads and lists one entry per CDR3 protein. The sample has some 82,000 distinct CDR3 sequences, 4% to 5.5% seen once. Source of these receptors: a female donor in good health. CDR3s include the opening cysteine and the closing phenylalanine or tryptophan. A D gene is named only where the DNA matches it firmly. Clone size is not always given. Where it is, it says once, few, many or a class for expanded clones.

>14|TRBV7-2|-|TRBJ2-5|many
TGTGCCAGCAGCCCAGAGGCGGCGCAAGAGACCCAGTACTTC
CASSPEAAQETQYF
>15|TRBV28|-|TRBJ2-1|many
TGTGCCAGCAGTCCCTACCCGGCCCTCCCGGGTGAGCAGTTCTTC
CASSPYPALPGEQFF
>14|TRBV20-1|-|TRBJ1-1|few
TGCAGTGCTAGAGATCAGGAGGGGAACACTGAAGCTTTCTTT
CSARDQEGNTEAFF
>14|TRBV12-3/TRBV12-4|-|TRBJ2-1|many
TGTGCCAGCAGTTTAGGGGGAGAACACAATGAGCAGTTCTTC
CASSLGGEHNEQFF
>13|TRBV29-1|-|TRBJ1-2|-
TGCAGCGTTGAATCTAGGACGCCCTGGGGCTACAACTTC
CSVESRTPWGYNF
>16|TRBV4-3|-|TRBJ1-3|-
TGCGCCAGCAGCCAATCCTCGGACATGAATGGAAACACCATATATTTT
CASSQSSDMNGNTIYF
>12|TRBV29-1|-|TRBJ2-1|few
TGCAGCGTTTCTAGCCTCTACAATGAGCAGTTCTTC
CSVSSLYNEQFF
>14|TRBV12-3/TRBV12-4|-|TRBJ2-7|many
TGTGCCAGCAGTTTAGGAGGGGGTACCTACGAGCAGTACTTC
CASSLGGGTYEQYF
>14|TRBV7-2|-|TRBJ2-1|many
TGTGCCAGCAGCCCGGGACCGGCGAAAAATGAGCAGTTCTTC
CASSPGPAKNEQFF
>12|TRBV6-2/TRBV6-3|-|TRBJ2-3|many
TGTGCCAGCCAGACGGGAACAGATACGCAGTATTTT
CASQTGTDTQYF
>16|TRBV6-1|-|TRBJ2-1|few
TGTGCCAGCAGTGGCAACCTAGGGAACCCCTACAATGAGCAGTTCTTC
CASSGNLGNPYNEQFF
>11|TRBV10-3|-|TRBJ1-4|-
TGTGCCATCTCGGGGGGAGAAAAACTGTTTTTT
CAISGGEKLFF
>14|TRBV6-2/TRBV6-3|-|TRBJ1-3|few
TGTGCCAGCACCTCCTCGAGCCCTGGAAACACCATATATTTT
CASTSSSPGNTIYF
>15|TRBV7-3|-|TRBJ1-2|-
TGTGCCAGCAGCCCAGGGCCCGCACTCGGCTATGGCTACACCTTC
CASSPGPALGYGYTF
>12|TRBV3-1|-|TRBJ2-7|many
TGTGCCAGCAGCCAAGAGGCCTACGAGCAGTACTTC
CASSQEAYEQYF
>15|TRBV2|-|TRBJ1-5|many
TGTGCCAGCAGTCTACCATTGATTAGCAATCAGCCCCAGCATTTT
CASSLPLISNQPQHF
>15|TRBV14|-|TRBJ2-7|many
TGTGCCAGCAGCCAAGATATCGGCAGCTCCTACGAGCAGTACTTC
CASSQDIGSSYEQYF
>15|TRBV7-8|-|TRBJ2-2|-
TGTGCCAGCAGCTCCCGGAGGGGGCCCACCGGGGAGCTGTTTTTT
CASSSRRGPTGELFF
>13|TRBV13|-|TRBJ2-5|many
TGTGCCAGCAGCTTAGGCGGACTTGAGACCCAGTACTTC
CASSLGGLETQYF
>14|TRBV2|TRBD2|TRBJ2-7|-
TGTGCCAGCAGCGCCCGGACTAGACCGTACGAGCAGTACTTC
CASSARTRPYEQYF
>14|TRBV12-3/TRBV12-4|TRBD1|TRBJ2-7|few
TGTGCCAGCAGCGCCGGGACAGATCCCTACGAGCAGTACTTC
CASSAGTDPYEQYF
>14|TRBV7-2|TRBD1|TRBJ1-1|many
TGTGCCAGCAGCTTTACAGGGGTGAACACTGAAGCTTTCTTT
CASSFTGVNTEAFF
>15|TRBV28|-|TRBJ1-5|few
TGTGCCAGCAGTTTATCAGGGTTCGGCAATCAGCCCCAGCATTTT
CASSLSGFGNQPQHF
>13|TRBV6-2/TRBV6-3|-|TRBJ1-1|many
TGTGCCAGCAGTTACGGGTACAACACTGAAGCTTTCTTT
CASSYGYNTEAFF
>13|TRBV29-1|TRBD2|TRBJ2-1|-
TGCAGCGCCAGGACTAGCGGATACAATGAGCAGTTCTTC
CSARTSGYNEQFF
>17|TRBV6-2/TRBV6-3|-|TRBJ2-7|many
TGTGCCAGCAATGCTGATCGGACAGCCCTAGGGTCCTACGAGCAGTACTTC
CASNADRTALGSYEQYF